This section outlines one T cell receptor beta chain sequence together with its context. The V end lost 2 bases, the J end lost 6 bases, and 11 bases lay between the germline ends. Germline CDR1 and CDR2: KGHSH and LQKENI. The length of the CDR3 is 15 residues. Individuals aged roughly 18 to 95 years were recruited from 24 US areas. Profiled with immunoSEQ multiplex PCR; TCRdb holds only in-frame clones, not every one. The sample contains more than 250,000 clones, more than 70% of which appear only once. The data were taken from a study of blood T cell repertoires in COVID-19. Study in general: From T cells, B-cell-depleted T cells, or PBMCs came the material, which was cDNA or gDNA.

The sequencing input was PBMCs or T cells enriched from blood (not recorded which). This receptor was obtained from a woman in her thirties or forties with acute COVID-19. This sequence joins TRBV18 and TRBJ1-6; maybe TRBD1 (5 bases). DNA of the CDR3: TGTGCCAGCTCACCAGGGGGGAAAACTAATTCACCCCTCCACTTT. Amino acid sequence: CASSPGGKTNSPLHF.